This TCR beta chain was captured by sequencing in a study of T-cell reconstitution after alpha-beta-depleted transplantation in children. Between the trimmed V and J ends, which lost 0 bases and 8 bases, there was a span of 15 bases. The CDR3 contains 15 residues. From germline, CDR1 is SGHRS and CDR2 YFSETQ. The TCRbeta library incorporated unique molecular identifiers. From the PCR reads, TCRdb called clonotypes with MiXCR, one entry per CDR3 protein. The profile shows roughly 590,000 distinct CDR3 sequences, roughly 17% of them singletons. The source is a human donor who donated a stem cell graft to a child with acute myeloid leukemia. V and J are TRBV5-1 and TRBJ2-1, with a weak D call TRBD1 (6 bases). This sample comprised PBMCs from the stem cell graft donor, obtained from the stem cell graft. CDR3 coding DNA: TGCGCCAGCAGCTTGGAAGGGACAACGTTCGATGAGCAGTTCTTC. The encoded protein is CASSLEGTTFDEQFF.